These T cell receptor beta chains were read from a single sample in a study of blood T cell repertoires in COVID-19. Generated by immunoSEQ multiplex PCR, the TCRdb table keeps only in-frame clones and is missing some. The sample includes roughly 250,000 clones, 70% to 90% of them seen just once. What was sequenced was PBMCs or T cells enriched from blood (not recorded which). These receptors originate from a woman in her fifties or sixties who had recovered from COVID-19. Each CDR3 is given with its conserved first and last residue.

15	TRBV20-1	TRBJ2-1	CSASKREVSYNEQFF
16	TRBV9	TRBJ2-7	CASSTSGQGGSYEQYF
16	TRBV7-9	TRBJ1-4	CASSFPTGEVWEKLFF
12	TRBV6-5	TRBJ2-7	CASSPSGYEQYF
18	TRBV7-2	TRBJ2-6	CASSLGGPGPRGANVLTF
14	TRBV6-5	TRBJ2-3	CASNQGGYTDTQYF
16	TRBV5-1	TRBJ1-2	CASSLAGQGPDYGYTF
14	TRBV27	TRBJ1-2	CASSLEPRNYGYTF
17	TRBV10-3	TRBJ2-1	CATSREGTGSTYNEQFF
13	TRBV3-1/TRBV3-2	TRBJ1-5	CASSQGGGQPQHF
15	TRBV10-3	TRBJ2-5	CAISALAGVEETQYF
13	TRBV19	TRBJ2-1	CASSPLAGNEQFF
17	TRBV5-1	TRBJ2-1	CASSLEASGYSYNEQFF
16	TRBV4-2	TRBJ1-2	CASSQKPGQGVYGYTF
15	TRBV2	TRBJ1-2	CASSPPGQGDYGYTF
18	TRBV27	TRBJ2-3	CASSIRPPGLASTDTQYF
17	TRBV4-1	TRBJ1-3	CASSHQGGTSSGNTIYF